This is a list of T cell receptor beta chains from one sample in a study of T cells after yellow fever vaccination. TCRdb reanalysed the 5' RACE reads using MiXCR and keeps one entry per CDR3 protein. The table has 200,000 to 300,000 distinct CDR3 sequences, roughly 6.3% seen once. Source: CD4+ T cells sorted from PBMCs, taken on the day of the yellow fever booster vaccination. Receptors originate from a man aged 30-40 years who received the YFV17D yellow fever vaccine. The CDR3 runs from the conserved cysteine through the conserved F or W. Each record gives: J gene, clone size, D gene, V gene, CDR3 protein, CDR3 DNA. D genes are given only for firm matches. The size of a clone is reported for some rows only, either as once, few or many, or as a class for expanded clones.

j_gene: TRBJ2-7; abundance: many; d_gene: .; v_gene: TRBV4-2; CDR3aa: CASSTRGTSDYEQYF; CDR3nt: TGTGCCAGCAGCACCCGCGGGACGTCAGACTACGAGCAGTACTTC
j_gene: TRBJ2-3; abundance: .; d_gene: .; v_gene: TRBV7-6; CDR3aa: CASSLDERDTQYF; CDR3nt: TGTGCCAGCAGCTTAGATGAGAGAGATACGCAGTATTTT
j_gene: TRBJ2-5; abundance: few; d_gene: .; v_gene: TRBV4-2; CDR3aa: CASSQGGAARQETQYF; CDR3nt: TGTGCCAGCAGCCAAGGTGGAGCGGCAAGACAAGAGACCCAGTACTTC
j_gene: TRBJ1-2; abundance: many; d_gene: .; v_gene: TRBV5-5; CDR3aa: CASSSQDSEGYTF; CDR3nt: TGTGCCAGCAGCTCACAGGATTCGGAAGGCTACACCTTC
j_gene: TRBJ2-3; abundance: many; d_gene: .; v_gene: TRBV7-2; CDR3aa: CASSLVEGRTQYF; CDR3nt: TGTGCCAGCAGCTTAGTAGAGGGTAGGACGCAGTATTTT
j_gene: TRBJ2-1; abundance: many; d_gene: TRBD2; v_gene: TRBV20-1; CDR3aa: CSARGSGTSGSSYNEQFF; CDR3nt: TGCAGTGCTAGAGGCTCTGGGACTAGCGGAAGCTCCTACAATGAGCAGTTCTTC
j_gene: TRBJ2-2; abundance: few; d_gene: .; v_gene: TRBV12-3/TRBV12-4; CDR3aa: CASSIRLAWAGELFF; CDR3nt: TGTGCCAGCAGTATAAGGCTAGCTTGGGCCGGGGAGCTGTTTTTT
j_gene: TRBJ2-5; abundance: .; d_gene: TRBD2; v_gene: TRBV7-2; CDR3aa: CASSPPGLAGKETQYF; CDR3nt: TGTGCCAGCAGCCCCCCAGGGCTAGCGGGAAAAGAGACCCAGTACTTC
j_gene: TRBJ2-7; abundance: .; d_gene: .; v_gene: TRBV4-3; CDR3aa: CASSQTLTSGEQYF; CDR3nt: TGCGCCAGCAGCCAAACGCTGACCTCGGGGGAGCAGTACTTC
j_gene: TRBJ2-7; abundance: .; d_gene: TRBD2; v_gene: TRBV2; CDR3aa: CASSAGLAGSNEQYF; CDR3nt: TGTGCCAGCAGCGCGGGACTAGCGGGCTCCAACGAGCAGTACTTC
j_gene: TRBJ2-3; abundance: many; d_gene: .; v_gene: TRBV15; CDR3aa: CATSRDLGADPQYF; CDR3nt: TGTGCCACCAGCAGAGATTTAGGAGCGGACCCTCAGTATTTT
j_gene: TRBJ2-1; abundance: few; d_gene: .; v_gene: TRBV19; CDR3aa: CASSTPQGYNEQFF; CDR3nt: TGTGCCAGTAGCACCCCACAGGGTTACAATGAGCAGTTCTTC
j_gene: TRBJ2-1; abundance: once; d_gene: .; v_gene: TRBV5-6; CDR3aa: CASSLGSLRWGNNEQFF; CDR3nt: TGTGCCAGCAGCTTGGGGTCCCTCCGTTGGGGTAACAATGAGCAGTTCTTC
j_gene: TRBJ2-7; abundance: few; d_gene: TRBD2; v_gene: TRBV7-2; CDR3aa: CASTAASGSDYEQYF; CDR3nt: TGTGCCAGCACCGCCGCTAGCGGGAGCGACTACGAGCAGTACTTC
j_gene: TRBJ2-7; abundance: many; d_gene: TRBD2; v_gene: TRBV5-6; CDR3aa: CASRERGSGRADEQYF; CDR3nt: TGTGCCAGCAGGGAGAGAGGTAGCGGGAGGGCCGACGAGCAGTACTTC
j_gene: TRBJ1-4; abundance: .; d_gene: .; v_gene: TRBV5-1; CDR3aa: CASSPTRAQEKLFF; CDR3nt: TGCGCCAGCAGCCCGACTAGGGCCCAGGAAAAACTGTTTTTT
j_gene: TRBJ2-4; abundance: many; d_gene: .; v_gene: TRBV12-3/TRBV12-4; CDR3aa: CASSLNRWNIQYF; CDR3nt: TGTGCCAGCAGTCTTAACAGGTGGAACATTCAGTACTTC
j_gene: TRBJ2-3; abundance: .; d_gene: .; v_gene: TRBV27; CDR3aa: CASSLRVQSTDTQYF; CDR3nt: TGTGCCAGCAGTTTAAGGGTACAAAGCACAGATACGCAGTATTTT
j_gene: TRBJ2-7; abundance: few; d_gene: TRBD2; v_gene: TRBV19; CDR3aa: CASSRLAPPAPDEQYF; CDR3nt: TGTGCCAGTAGTAGACTAGCGCCCCCGGCTCCGGACGAGCAGTACTTC
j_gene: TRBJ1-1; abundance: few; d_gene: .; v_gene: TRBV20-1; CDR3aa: CSASSRANTEAFF; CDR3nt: TGCAGTGCTAGTTCTCGCGCGAACACTGAAGCTTTCTTT
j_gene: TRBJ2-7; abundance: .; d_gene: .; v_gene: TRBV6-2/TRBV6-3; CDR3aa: CASSPSAGAGYF; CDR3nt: TGTGCCAGCAGTCCCTCAGCGGGCGCGGGGTACTTC
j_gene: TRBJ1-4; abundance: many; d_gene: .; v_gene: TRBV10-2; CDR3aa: CASSVTGQANEKLFF; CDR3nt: TGCGCCAGCAGTGTGACGGGACAAGCTAATGAAAAACTGTTTTTT
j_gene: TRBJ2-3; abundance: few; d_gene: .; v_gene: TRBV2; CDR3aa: CASGPQYF; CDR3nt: TGTGCCAGCGGTCCGCAGTATTTT
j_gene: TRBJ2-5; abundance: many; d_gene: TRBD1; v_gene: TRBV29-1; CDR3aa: CSVEPGTGEVTQYF; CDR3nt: TGCAGCGTTGAACCCGGGACAGGGGAAGTGACCCAGTACTTC
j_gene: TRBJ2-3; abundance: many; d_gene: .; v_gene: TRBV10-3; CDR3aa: CAISAASSTDTQYF; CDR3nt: TGTGCCATCAGTGCGGCGTCTAGCACAGATACGCAGTATTTT
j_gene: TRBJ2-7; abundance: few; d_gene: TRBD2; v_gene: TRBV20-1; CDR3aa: CSASSRAGTSGRGYEQYF; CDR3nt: TGCAGTGCTAGTTCCCGCGCCGGGACTAGCGGGAGAGGGTACGAGCAGTACTTC
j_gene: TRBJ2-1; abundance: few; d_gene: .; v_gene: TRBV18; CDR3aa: CASSPSLGSTGEQFF; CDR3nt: TGTGCCAGCTCACCTTCGTTGGGGTCCACAGGAGAGCAGTTCTTC
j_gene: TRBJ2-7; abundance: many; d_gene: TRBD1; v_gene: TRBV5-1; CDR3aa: CASSSGTATYEQYF; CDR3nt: TGCGCCAGCAGCTCCGGGACAGCAACCTACGAGCAGTACTTC
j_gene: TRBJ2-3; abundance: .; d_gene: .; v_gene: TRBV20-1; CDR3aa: CSASPGGFTDTQYF; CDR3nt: TGCAGTGCTTCCCCCGGGGGCTTCACAGATACGCAGTATTTT
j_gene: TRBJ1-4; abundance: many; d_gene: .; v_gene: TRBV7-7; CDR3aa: CASSQQPTTNEKLFF; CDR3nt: TGTGCTAGCAGCCAACAGCCTACAACTAATGAAAAACTGTTTTTT
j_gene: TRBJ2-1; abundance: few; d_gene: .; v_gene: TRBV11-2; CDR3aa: CASSLDSDEQFF; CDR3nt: TGTGCCAGCAGCTTGGACTCCGATGAGCAGTTCTTC
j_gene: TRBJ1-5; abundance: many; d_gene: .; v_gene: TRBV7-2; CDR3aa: CASSLAEGWQVPGQPQHF; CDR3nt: TGTGCCAGCAGCTTAGCTGAAGGTTGGCAGGTGCCGGGTCAGCCCCAGCATTTT
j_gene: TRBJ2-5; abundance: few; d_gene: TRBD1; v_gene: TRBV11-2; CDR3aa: CASSLDRGQGRKETQYF; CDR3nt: TGTGCCAGCAGCTTAGATCGGGGACAGGGTAGAAAAGAGACCCAGTACTTC
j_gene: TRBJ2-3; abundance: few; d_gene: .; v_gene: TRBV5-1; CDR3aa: CASSLAGNTQYF; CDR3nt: TGCGCCAGCAGCTTGGCTGGAAATACGCAGTATTTT
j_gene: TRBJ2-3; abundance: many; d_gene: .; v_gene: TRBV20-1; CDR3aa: CSARDPTGPDTQYF; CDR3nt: TGCAGTGCTAGAGATCCCACGGGGCCAGATACGCAGTATTTT
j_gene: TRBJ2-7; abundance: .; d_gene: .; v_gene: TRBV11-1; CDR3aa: CASSSTGASGRGWSYEQYF; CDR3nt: TGTGCCAGCAGCTCCACGGGTGCGTCCGGCCGAGGTTGGTCTTACGAGCAGTACTTC